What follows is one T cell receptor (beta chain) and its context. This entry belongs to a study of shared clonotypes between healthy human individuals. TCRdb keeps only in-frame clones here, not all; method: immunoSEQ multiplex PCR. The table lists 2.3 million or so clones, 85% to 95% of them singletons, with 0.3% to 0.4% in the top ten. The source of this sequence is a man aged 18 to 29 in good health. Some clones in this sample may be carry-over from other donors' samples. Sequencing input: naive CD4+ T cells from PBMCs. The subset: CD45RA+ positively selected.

Here the CDR3 reads CASSFGNEETQYF. CDR3 DNA sequence: TGCGCCAGCAGCTTCGGGAATGAGGAGACCCAGTACTTC. The rearrangement links TRBV5-1 to TRBJ2-5, with a tentative D call TRBD2 (5 bases). The length of the CDR3 is 13 residues. V was shortened by 2 bases and J by 5 bases, with 10 bases between the two germline ends. Germline values: CDR1 SGHRS, CDR2 YFSETQ.